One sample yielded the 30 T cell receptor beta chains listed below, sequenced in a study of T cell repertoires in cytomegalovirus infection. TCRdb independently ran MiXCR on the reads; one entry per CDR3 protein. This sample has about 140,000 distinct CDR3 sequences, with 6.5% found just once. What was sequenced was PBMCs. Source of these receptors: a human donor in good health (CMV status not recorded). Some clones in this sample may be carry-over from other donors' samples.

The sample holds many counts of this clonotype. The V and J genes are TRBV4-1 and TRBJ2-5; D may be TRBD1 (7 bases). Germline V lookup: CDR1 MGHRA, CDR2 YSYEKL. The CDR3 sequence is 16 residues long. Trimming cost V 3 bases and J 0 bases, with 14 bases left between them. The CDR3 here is CASSHPGDSYQETQYF. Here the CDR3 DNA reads TGCGCCAGCAGCCACCCGGGGGACAGCTACCAAGAGACCCAGTACTTC.

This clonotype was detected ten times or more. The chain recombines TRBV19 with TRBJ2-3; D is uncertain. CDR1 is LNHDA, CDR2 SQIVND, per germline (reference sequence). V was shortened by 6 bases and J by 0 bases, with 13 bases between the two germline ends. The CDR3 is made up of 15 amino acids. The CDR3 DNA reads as TGTGCCAGTAGCCCCACCGGAGTCAGCACAGATACGCAGTATTTT. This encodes CASSPTGVSTDTQYF.

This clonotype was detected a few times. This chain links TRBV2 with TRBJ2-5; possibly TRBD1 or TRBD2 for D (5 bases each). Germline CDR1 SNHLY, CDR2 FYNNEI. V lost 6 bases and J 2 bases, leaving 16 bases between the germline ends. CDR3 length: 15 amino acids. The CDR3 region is CASSFRDGPQETQYF. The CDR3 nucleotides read TGTGCCAGCAGCTTCCGGGACGGACCGCAAGAGACCCAGTACTTC.

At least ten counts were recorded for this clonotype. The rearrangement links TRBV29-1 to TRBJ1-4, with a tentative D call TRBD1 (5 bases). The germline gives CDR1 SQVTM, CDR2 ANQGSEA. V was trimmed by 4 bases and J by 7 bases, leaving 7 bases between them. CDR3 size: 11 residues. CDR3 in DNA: TGCAGCGTTGGACAGTCTGAAAAACTGTTTTTT. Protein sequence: CSVGQSEKLFF. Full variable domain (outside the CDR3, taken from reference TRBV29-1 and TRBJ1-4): SAVISQKPSRDICQRGTSLTIQCQVDSQVTMMFWYRQQPGQSLTLIATANQGSEATYESGFVIDKFPISRPNLTFSTLTVSNMSPEDSSIYLCSVGQSEKLFFGSGTQLSVL.

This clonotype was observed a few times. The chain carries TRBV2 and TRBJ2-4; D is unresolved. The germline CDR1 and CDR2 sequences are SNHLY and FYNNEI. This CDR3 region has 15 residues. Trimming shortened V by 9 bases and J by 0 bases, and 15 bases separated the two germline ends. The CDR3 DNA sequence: TGTGCCAGTCAGGATGACCGGTTAGCCAAAAACATTCAGTACTTC. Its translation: CASQDDRLAKNIQYF. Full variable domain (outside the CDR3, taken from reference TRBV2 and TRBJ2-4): EPEVTQTPSHQVTQMGQEVILRCVPISNHLYFYWYRQILGQKVEFLVSFYNNEISEKSEIFDDQFSVERPDGSNFTLKIRSTKLEDSAMYFCASQDDRLAKNIQYFGAGTRLSVL.

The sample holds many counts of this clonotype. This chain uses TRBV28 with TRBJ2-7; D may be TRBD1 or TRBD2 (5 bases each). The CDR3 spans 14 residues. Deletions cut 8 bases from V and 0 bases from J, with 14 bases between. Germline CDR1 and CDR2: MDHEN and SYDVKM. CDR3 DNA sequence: TGTGCCAGCTTGACGGGGCGTAACTCCTACGAGCAGTACTTC. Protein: CASLTGRNSYEQYF.

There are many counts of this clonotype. The CDR3 loop is CASSLDSDRNTGELFF. The CDR3 DNA sequence: TGTGCCAGCAGCTTAGATTCAGACAGGAACACCGGGGAGCTGTTTTTT. The chain carries TRBV7-2 and TRBJ2-2; perhaps TRBD1 as D (5 bases). Germline lookup yields CDR1 SGHTA and CDR2 FQGNSA. V was clipped by 1 base and J by 1 base, with 10 bases between them. The CDR3 consists of 16 residues.

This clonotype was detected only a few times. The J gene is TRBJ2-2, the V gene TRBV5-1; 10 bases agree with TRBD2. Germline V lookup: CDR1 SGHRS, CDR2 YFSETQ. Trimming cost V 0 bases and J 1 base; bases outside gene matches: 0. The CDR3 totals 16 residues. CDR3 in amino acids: CASSLGTSGNTGELFF. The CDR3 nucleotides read TGCGCCAGCAGCTTGGGGACTAGCGGGAACACCGGGGAGCTGTTTTTT.

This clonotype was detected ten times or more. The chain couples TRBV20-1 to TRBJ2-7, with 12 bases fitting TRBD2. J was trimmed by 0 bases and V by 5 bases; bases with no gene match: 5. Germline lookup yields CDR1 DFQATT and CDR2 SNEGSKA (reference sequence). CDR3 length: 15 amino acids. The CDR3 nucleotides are TGCAGTGCTGCACTAGCGGGGGGCCGCTCCTACGAGCAGTACTTC. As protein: CSAALAGGRSYEQYF.

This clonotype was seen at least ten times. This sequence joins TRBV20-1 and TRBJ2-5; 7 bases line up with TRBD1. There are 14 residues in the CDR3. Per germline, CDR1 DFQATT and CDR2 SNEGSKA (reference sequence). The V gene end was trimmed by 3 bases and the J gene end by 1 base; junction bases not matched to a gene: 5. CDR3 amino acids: CSASPQGSQETQYF. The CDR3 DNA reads TGCAGTGCTAGCCCACAGGGGTCCCAAGAGACCCAGTACTTC.

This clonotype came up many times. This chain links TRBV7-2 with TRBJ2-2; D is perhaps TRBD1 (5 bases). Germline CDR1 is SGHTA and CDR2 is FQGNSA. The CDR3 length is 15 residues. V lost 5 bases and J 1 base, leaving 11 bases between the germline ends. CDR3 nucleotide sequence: TGTGCCAGCAGCCAAAACACAGGGAACACCGGGGAGCTGTTTTTT. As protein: CASSQNTGNTGELFF.

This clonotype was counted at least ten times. CDR3 residues: CASQGLRTEAFF. CDR3 nucleotide sequence: TGTGCCAGCCAGGGGTTGCGCACTGAAGCTTTCTTT. The genes are TRBV7-9 and TRBJ1-1, with TRBD1 as a possible D gene (6 bases). Trimming removed 8 bases from V and 4 bases from J, with 11 bases in between. The CDR3 covers 12 residues. From germline, CDR1 is SEHNR and CDR2 FQNEAQ (reference sequence). Filled out from reference TRBV7-9 and TRBJ1-1, the complete variable domain reads DTGVSQNPRHKITKRGQNVTFRCDPISEHNRLYWYRQTLGQGPEFLTYFQNEAQLEKSRLLSDRFSAERPKGSFSTLEIQRTEQGDSAMYLCASQGLRTEAFFGQGTRLTVV.

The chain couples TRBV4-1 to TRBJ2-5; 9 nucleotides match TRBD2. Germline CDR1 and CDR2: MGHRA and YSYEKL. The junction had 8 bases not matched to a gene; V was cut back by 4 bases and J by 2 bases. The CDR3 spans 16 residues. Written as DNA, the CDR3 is TGCGCCAGCAGCCCCGTAAGCGGGGGGCCGCAAGAGACCCAGTACTTC. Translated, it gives CASSPVSGGPQETQYF.

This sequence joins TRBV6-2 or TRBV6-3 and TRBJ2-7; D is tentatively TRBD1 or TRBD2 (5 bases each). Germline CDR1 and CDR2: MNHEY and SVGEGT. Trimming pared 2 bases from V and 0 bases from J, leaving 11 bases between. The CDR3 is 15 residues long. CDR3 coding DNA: TGTGCCAGCAGTTACGGGACGGCAAGCTCCTACGAGCAGTACTTC. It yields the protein CASSYGTASSYEQYF.

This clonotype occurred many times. The CDR3 loop is CASSLGDRGDYLLRDTQYF. The CDR3 nucleotides read TGTGCCAGCAGCTTAGGGGACAGGGGGGATTACCTCTTAAGGGATACGCAGTATTTT. This chain uses TRBV7-2 with TRBJ2-3, with TRBD1 matching 11 bases. The CDR3 spans 19 residues. Losses at the gene ends were 1 base for V and 6 bases for J; bases not matched to a gene: 15. Germline V gene sequence: CDR1 SGHTA, CDR2 FQGNSA.

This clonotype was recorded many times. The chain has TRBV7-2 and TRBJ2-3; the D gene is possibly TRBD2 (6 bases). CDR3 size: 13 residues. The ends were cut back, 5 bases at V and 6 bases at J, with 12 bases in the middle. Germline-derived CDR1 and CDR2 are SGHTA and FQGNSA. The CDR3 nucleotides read TGTGCCAGCAGCCTGGGCACTAGCGATACGCAGTATTTT. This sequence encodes CASSLGTSDTQYF.

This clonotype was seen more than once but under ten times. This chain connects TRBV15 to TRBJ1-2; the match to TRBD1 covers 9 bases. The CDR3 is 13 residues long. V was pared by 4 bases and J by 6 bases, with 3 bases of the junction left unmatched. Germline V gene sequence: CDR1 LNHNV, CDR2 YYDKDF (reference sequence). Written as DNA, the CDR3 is TGTGCCACCAGCACGGGACAGGGAAATGGCTACACCTTC. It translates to CATSTGQGNGYTF. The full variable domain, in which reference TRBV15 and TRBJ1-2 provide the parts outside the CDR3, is DAMVIQNPRYQVTQFGKPVTLSCSQTLNHNVMYWYQQKSSQAPKLLFHYYDKDFNNEADTPDNFQSRRPNTSFCFLDIRSPGLGDTAMYLCATSTGQGNGYTFGSGTRLTVV.

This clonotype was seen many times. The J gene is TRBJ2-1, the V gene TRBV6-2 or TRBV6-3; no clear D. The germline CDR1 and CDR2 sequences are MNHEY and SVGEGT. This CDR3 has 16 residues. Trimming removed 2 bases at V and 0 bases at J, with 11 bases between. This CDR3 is CASSYLRAYSYNEQFF. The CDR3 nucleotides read TGTGCCAGCAGTTACCTTCGGGCCTACTCCTACAATGAGCAGTTCTTC.

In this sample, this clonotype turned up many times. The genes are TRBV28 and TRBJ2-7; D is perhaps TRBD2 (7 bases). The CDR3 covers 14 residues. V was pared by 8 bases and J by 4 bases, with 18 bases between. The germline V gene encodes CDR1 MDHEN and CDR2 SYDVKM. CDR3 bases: TGTGCCAGCTATGGCATGGGGGGGCTTTACGAGCAGTACTTC. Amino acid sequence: CASYGMGGLYEQYF.

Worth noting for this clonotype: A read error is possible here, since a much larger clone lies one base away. CDR3 region: CSSSPGLAGRYF. In DNA, the CDR3 is TGTTCCAGCAGCCCCGGACTAGCGGGGCGGTATTTT. V gene TRBV7-2 combines with J gene TRBJ2-3; 12 positions match TRBD2. This CDR3 comprises 12 residues. CDR1 is SGHTA and CDR2 is FQGNSA in the germline V gene. Together with reference TRBV7-2 and TRBJ2-3, the CDR3 gives the full variable domain: GAGVSQSPSNKVTEKGKDVELRCDPISGHTALYWYRQSLGQGLEFLIYFQGNSAPDKSGLPSDRFSAERTGGSVSTLTIQRTQQEDSAVYLCSSSPGLAGRYFGPGTRLTVL.

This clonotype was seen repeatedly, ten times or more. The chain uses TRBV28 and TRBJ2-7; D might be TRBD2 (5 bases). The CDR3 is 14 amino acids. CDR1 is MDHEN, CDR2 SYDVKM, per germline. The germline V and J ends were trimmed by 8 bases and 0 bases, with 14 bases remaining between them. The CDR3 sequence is CASPPVGSSYEQYF. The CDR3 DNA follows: TGTGCCAGCCCCCCCGTTGGGAGCTCCTACGAGCAGTACTTC.

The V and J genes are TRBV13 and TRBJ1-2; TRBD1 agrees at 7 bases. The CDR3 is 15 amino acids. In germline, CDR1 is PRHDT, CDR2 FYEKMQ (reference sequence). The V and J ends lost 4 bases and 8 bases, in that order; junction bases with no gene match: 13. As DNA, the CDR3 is TGTGCCAGCAGCTCCACCCGGGGACAGCAGCACGGCTACACCTTC. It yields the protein CASSSTRGQQHGYTF.

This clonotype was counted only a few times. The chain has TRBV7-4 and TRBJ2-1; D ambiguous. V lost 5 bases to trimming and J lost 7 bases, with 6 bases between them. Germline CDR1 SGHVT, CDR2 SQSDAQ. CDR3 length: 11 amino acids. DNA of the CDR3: TGTGCCAGCAGCGTTCAGAATGAGCAGTTCTTC. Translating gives CASSVQNEQFF.

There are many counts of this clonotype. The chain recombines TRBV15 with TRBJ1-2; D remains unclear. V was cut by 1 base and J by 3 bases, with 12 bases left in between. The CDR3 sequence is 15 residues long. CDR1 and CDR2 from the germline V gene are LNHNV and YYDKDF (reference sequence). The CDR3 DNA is TGTGCCACCAGCAGAGTAGGAGACCGCGACTATGGCTACACCTTC. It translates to CATSRVGDRDYGYTF.

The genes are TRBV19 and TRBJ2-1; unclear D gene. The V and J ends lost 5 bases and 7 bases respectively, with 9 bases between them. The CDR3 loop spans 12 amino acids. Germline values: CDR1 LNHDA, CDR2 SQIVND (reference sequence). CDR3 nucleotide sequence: TGTGCCAGTAGTTCAGGTTGGAATGAGCAGTTCTTC. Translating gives CASSSGWNEQFF. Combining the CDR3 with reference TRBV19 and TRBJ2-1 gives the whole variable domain DGGITQSPKYLFRKEGQNVTLSCEQNLNHDAMYWYRQDPGQGLRLIYYSQIVNDFQKGDIAEGYSVSREKKESFPLTVTSAQKNPTAFYLCASSSGWNEQFFGPGTRLTVL.

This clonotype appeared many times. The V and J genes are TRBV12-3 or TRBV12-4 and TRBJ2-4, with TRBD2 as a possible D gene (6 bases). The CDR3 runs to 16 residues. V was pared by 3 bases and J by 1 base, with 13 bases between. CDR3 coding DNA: TGTGCCAGCAGTTTCGGGGGTTTCAGCGCCAAAAACATTCAGTACTTC. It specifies CASSFGGFSAKNIQYF.

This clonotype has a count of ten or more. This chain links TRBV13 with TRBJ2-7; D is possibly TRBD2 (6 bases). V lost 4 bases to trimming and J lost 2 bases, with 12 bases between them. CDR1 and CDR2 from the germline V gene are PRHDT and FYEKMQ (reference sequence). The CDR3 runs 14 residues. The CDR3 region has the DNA TGTGCCAGCAGCTCTCCGGGAGCAACCTACGAGCAGTACTTC. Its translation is CASSSPGATYEQYF.

The CDR3, as DNA: TGTGCCAGCTCACCCCCCGTTGGGGTCTACGAGCAGTACTTC. This encodes CASSPPVGVYEQYF. The chain uses TRBV18 and TRBJ2-7, with D hard to call. Germline assignment: CDR1 KGHSH and CDR2 LQKENI. The CDR3 runs 14 residues. V was clipped by 3 bases and J by 3 bases, with 12 bases between them.

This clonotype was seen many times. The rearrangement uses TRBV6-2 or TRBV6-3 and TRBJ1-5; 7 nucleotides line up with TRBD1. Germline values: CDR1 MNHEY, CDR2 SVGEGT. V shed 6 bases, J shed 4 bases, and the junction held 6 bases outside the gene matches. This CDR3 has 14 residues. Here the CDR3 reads CASRKDRINQPQHF. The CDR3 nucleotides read TGTGCCAGCAGGAAGGACAGGATAAATCAGCCCCAGCATTTT.

The CDR3: CASSQEAPTEPFSSGANVLTF. For the CDR3, the DNA is TGCGCCAGCAGCCAAGAGGCCCCGACAGAACCCTTTTCCTCTGGGGCCAACGTCCTGACTTTC. The chain has TRBV4-1 and TRBJ2-6; D is possibly TRBD1 (5 bases). There are 21 residues in the CDR3. Germline CDR1 MGHRA, CDR2 YSYEKL. Trimming took 0 bases from V and 0 from J, leaving 21 bases between them.